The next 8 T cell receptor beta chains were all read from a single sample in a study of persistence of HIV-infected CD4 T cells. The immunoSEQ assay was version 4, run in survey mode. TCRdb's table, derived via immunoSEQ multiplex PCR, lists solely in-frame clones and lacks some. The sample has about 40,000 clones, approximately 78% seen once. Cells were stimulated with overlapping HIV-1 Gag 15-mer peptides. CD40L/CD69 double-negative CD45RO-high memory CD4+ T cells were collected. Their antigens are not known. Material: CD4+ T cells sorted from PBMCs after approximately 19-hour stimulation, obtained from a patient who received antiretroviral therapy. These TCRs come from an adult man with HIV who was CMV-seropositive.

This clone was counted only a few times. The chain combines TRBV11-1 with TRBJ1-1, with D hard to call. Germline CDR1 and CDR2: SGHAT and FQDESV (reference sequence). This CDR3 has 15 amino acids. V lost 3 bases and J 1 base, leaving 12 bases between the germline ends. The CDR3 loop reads CASSFLYGRNTEAFF. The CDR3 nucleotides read TGTGCCAGCAGCTTTTTGTATGGTAGGAACACTGAAGCTTTCTTT.

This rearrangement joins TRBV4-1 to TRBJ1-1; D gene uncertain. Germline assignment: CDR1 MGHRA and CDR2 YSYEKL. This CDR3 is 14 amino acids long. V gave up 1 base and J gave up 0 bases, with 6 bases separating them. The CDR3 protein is CASSQGIVNTEAFF. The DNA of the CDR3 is TGCGCCAGCAGCCAAGGGATAGTGAACACTGAAGCTTTCTTT.

CDR3 nucleotides: TGCGCCAGCAGCCCCCCAGGACAGAACACTGAAGCTTTCTTT. It is translated as CASSPPGQNTEAFF. The chain is built from TRBV5-1 and TRBJ1-1, with a weak D call TRBD1 (5 bases). The germline gives CDR1 SGHRS, CDR2 YFSETQ. The CDR3 covers 14 residues. V lost 4 bases to trimming and J lost 1 base, with 11 bases between them.

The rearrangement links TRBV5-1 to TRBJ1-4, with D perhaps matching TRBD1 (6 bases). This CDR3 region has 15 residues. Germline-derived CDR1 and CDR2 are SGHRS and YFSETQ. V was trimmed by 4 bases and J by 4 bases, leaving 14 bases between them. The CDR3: CASSGTGTNNEKLFF. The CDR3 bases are TGCGCCAGCAGCGGAACCGGGACAAATAATGAAAAACTGTTTTTT.

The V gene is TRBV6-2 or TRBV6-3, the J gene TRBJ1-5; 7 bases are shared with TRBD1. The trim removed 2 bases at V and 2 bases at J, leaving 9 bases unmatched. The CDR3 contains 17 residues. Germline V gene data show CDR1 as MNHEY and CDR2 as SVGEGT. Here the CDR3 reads CASSYGLGQAGNQPQHF. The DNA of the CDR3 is TGTGCCAGCAGTTACGGGCTAGGACAGGCGGGCAATCAGCCCCAGCATTTT.

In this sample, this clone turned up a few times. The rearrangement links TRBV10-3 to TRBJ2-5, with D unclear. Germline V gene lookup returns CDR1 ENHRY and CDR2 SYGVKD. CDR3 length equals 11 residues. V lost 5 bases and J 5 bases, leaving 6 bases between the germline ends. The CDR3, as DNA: TGTGCCATCAGTAATGGGGAGACCCAGTACTTC. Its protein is CAISNGETQYF.

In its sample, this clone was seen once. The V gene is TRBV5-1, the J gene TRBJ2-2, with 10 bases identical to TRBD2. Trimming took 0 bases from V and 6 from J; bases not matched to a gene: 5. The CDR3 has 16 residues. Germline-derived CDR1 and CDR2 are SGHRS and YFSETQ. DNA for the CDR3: TGCGCCAGCAGCTTGGCAGAGACTAGCGGGTCCGGGGAGCTGTTTTTT. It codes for CASSLAETSGSGELFF.

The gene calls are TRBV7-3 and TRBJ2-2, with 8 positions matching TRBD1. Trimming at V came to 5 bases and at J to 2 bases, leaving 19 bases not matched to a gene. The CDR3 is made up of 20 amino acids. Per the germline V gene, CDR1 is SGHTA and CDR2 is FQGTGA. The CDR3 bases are TGTGCCAGCAGCCCAATGACCAGGCGGGACAGGCGGGGTAACACCGGGGAGCTGTTTTTT. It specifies CASSPMTRRDRRGNTGELFF.